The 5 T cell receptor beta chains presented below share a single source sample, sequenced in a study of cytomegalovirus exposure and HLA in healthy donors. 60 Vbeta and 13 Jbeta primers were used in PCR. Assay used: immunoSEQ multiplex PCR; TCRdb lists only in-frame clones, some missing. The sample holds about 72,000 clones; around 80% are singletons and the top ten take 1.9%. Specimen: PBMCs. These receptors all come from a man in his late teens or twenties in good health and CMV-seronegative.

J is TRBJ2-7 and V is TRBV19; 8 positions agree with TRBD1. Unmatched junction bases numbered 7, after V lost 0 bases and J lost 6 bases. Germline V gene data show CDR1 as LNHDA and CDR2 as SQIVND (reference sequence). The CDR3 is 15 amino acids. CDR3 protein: CASSIDGRGLGEQYF. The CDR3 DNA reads TGTGCCAGTAGTATAGACGGCAGGGGGCTGGGCGAGCAGTACTTC.

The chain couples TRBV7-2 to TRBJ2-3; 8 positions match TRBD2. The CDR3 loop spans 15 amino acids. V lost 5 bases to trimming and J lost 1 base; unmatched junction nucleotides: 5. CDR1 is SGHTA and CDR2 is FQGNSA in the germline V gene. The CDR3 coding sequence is TGTGCCAGCAGCCCCCGGGGGGGCGGCACAGATACGCAGTATTTT. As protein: CASSPRGGGTDTQYF.

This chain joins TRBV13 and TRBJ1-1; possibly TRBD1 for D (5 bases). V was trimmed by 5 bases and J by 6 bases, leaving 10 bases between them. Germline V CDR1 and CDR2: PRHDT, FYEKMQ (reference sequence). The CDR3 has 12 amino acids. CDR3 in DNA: TGTGCCAGCAGCAGGGGAAGGGCTGAAGCTTTCTTT. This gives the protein CASSRGRAEAFF.

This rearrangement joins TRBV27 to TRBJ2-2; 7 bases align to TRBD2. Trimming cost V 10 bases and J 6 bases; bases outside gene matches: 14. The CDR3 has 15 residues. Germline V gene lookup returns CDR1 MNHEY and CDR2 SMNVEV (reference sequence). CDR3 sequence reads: CATRPGRVSSGELFF. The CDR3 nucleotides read TGTGCCACCAGACCAGGGAGGGTGTCGTCCGGGGAGCTGTTTTTT.

The CDR3 DNA reads TGTGCCAGCTCCCTAGCGGGGGCCCGGAACACCGGGGAGCTGTTTTTT. Translated: CASSLAGARNTGELFF. The chain carries TRBV9 and TRBJ2-2; 10 nucleotides line up with TRBD2. Germline V gives CDR1 SGDLS, CDR2 YYNGEE. The CDR3 covers 16 residues. The ends lost 7 bases at V and 1 base at J; junction bases unmatched: 7.